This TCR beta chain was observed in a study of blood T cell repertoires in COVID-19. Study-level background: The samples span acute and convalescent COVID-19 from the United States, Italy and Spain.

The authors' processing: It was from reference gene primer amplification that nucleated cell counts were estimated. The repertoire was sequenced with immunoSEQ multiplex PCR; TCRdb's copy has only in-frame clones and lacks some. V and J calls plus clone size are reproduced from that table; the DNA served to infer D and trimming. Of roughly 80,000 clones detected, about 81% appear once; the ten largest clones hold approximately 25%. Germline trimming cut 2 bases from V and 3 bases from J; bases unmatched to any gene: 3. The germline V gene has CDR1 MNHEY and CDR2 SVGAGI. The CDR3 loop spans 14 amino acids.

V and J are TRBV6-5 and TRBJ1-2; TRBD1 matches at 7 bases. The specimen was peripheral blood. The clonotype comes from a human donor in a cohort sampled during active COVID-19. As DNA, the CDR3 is TGTGCCAGCAGTTACAACGACAGGGACTATGGCTACACCTTC. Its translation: CASSYNDRDYGYTF.